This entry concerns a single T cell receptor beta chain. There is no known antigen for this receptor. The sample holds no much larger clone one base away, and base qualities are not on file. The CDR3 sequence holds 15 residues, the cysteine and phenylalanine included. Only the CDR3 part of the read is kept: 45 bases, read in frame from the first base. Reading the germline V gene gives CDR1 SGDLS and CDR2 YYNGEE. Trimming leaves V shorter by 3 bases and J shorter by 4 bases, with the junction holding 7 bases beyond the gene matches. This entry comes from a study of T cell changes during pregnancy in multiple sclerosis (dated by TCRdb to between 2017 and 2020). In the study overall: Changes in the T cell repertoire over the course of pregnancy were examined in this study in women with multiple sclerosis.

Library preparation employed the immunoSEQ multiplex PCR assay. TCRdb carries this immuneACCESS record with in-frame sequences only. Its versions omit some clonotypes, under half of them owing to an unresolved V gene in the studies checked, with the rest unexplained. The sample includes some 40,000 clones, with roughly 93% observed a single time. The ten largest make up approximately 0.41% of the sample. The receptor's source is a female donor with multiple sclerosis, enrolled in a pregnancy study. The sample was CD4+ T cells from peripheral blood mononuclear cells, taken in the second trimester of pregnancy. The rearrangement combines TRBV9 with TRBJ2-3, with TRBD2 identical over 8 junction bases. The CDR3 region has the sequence CASSALAGRADTQYF. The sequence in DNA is TGTGCCAGCAGCGCCTTAGCGGGAAGGGCAGATACGCAGTATTTT.